This TCR beta chain emerged from a study of cytomegalovirus exposure and HLA in healthy donors (dated by TCRdb to the late 2010s). For the wider study: An earlier analysis of 587 of the donors reported roughly 270 Gb of sequence data and roughly 100 million unique TCR beta sequences from about 200 million T cells. Donor age, sex, ethnicity and CMV serostatus were compiled alongside the repertoire data. An earlier analysis of some 600 of the donors applied high-throughput TCR beta sequencing to assess whether each TCR beta V gene segment acted as functional or pseudogenic. The aim of the study was to test whether cataloging public T cell receptors could identify signatures of past pathogen exposure. Every discovery cohort repertoire had been produced on one sequencing platform. The study combined high-throughput TCR immunosequencing, statistical association of individual TCRs with disease status, and machine learning to predict cytomegalovirus infection status. Of the approximately 400 genotyped donors, approximately 81% were placed in the genetic ancestry cluster associated with self-reported Caucasian donors. Besides the first cohort of under 700 subjects, a separate validation cohort made up of 90 to 150 different subjects was used. Roughly 5 DR-DQ haplotypes were treated as single units for association and clustering because of strong linkage in the cohort. The number of typed donors differed by locus: about 620-640 for A, B, C, DRB1 and DQB1; 522 for DQA1; 606 for DPA1; and about 450 for DPB1. In a later analysis, previously published TCR beta repertoires from 550 to 750 donors were re-analyzed and high-resolution HLA genotyping was added so that TCR occurrence patterns could be studied. Rather than drawing on any new phenotypic data, the later analysis identified candidate immune exposures from TCR beta sequences and the way those sequences occurred across donors. HLA typing covered class I and class II loci at four-digit resolution. Using immunosequencing, the study profiled T cell repertoires from about 620 subjects and related those repertoires to cytomegalovirus serostatus. A later genetic analysis used genome-wide SNP genotypes for about 65% of the roughly 700 donors, treating that subset as a discovery cohort. An early release that covered roughly 600 HLA-typed donors contained approximately 320 gigabases of sequencing data and 85 million to 100 million unique TCR sequences. Among around 400 genotyped donors of the cohort, an average of approximately 240,000 unique TCR beta nucleotide sequences was sequenced per donor, of which 15% to 20% were non-productive. Broader findings and caveats from the paper: Only TCR beta chains were sequenced in this cohort, and the absence of alpha or paired-chain data limited detectable features. The only immune exposure information available for the cohort was CMV serostatus. In a later analysis, TCR association rates were found to vary across HLA loci, with the most associated TCRs seen for DRB1 alleles and the fewest for HLA-C alleles. Compared with the roughly 600-donor mean, donors in an Asian-associated ancestry cluster had fewer N-insertions in productive TCRs, according to a later genetic analysis. In a later genetic analysis, a missense DCLRE1C variant was associated with V-gene and J-gene trimming of TCR beta chains, and the association was replicated in an independent cohort. Correlated functional status among segregating V segments might reflect linkage disequilibrium, but an unknown experimental factor could not be ruled out. A further reported finding was that TCR beta sequences accurately predicted the HLA-A and HLA-B alleles for most subjects in the first cohort. The 87-base-pair reads could not distinguish some IMGT-functional V segments, including TRBV6-2 and TRBV6-3, so those segments were excluded. Most TCR sequences were observed very rarely across donors, whereas some public TCRs were present in many individuals. Roughly uniform sequencing depth across donors was assumed in presence/absence analyses, although this assumption may not hold. At a false discovery rate of 0.05, a later analysis linked around 17,000 TCR beta sequences to specific HLA alleles. According to a later analysis, most CMV-associated TCR beta chains appeared to be HLA-restricted, and the HLA associations seemed to be driven largely by CMV exposure. According to a later analysis, parvovirus B19, influenza, CMV and Epstein-Barr virus appeared linked to several top co-occurrence clusters. An earlier analysis of approximately 590 of the donors showed that most TCR beta V segments appeared in productive rearrangements either about 87% or about 30% of the time, which broadly matched IMGT annotations. A cluster of highly shared sequence variants was judged likely to be a technical artifact of the sequencing pipeline. Because HLA typing was unavailable for some donors at each locus, only the typed subset was used in association tests. In both the original and validation cohorts, the classifier was reported to diagnose cytomegalovirus status with high specificity and sensitivity. The authors suggested that the approach could potentially be generalized to other disease states and immunological phenotypes. In a later analysis, HLA-associated TCR beta chains were found to be more clonally expanded and to have lower generation probabilities than equally common non-associated chains. Because counts were too low, about 18 rarely observed V segments, including chromosome 9 orphons, were left out of the earlier analysis of approximately 500 of the donors. When HLA alleles, especially DR and DQ, strongly co-occurred, TCR associations were difficult to assign to individual alleles. A total of 150 or so TCR beta chains were listed by the study as associated with cytomegalovirus. Three of the identified cytomegalovirus-associated TCR beta chains were confirmed in vitro to be specific for cytomegalovirus antigens.

As concerns this clone: Its target antigen remains unknown. No base quality information exists; no much larger clone differs at one position.

The method behind the library was the immunoSEQ multiplex PCR assay. A mixture of 60 forward primers for TCR Vbeta segments and 13 reverse primers for TCR Jbeta segments was used in the multiplex PCR. A multiplex PCR assay on genomic DNA amplified the CDR3 region of rearranged TCR beta genes. On the Illumina HiSeq System, the amplified TCR beta libraries were sequenced as 87-base-pair reads. The paper's data handling went like this. In a later analysis, around 80 million unique TCR beta chains were counted across the roughly 700 repertoires, and about 9.9 million of these chains were shared by at least two donors. Raw reads were error-corrected and collapsed into unique sequences by a nearest-neighbor algorithm in which closely related sequences were merged to remove PCR and sequencing errors. Alignment of CDR3 sequences to IMGT reference sequences was used to assign V, D and J gene segments. For a sequence to be retained, a match of at least six nucleotides was required to both a V gene segment and a J gene segment. A rearrangement was called productive if the CDR3 had no stop codons and remained in frame with V and J, and every other rearrangement was called non-productive. CDR3 was defined according to IMGT convention as the region running from the second conserved V-encoded cysteine to the conserved J-encoded phenylalanine. The earlier analysis of some 540 of the donors excluded any sequence lacking an unambiguous match to a single V gene segment. An earlier analysis of approximately 590 of the donors classified V segments as functional when productive rearrangements were above 56.7% and as segregating when the standard deviation between donors was above 5%. A statistical classification framework was developed to diagnose cytomegalovirus status using the catalog of TCR beta chain sequences. In a later analysis, TCR nucleotide sequences were compared against IMGT/GENE-DB human TR gene sequences so that V and J genes could be assigned. The TCRdist pipeline was used in a later analysis to assign CDR3 sequences and most-parsimonious VDJ recombination scenarios. In a later analysis, every TCR beta chain was defined by the combination of its CDR3 amino acid sequence and its V-gene family, and reads without a unique V-gene family were dropped. As a way to deal with suspected cross-contamination and a sequencing artifact, a later analysis dropped nearly 600 nucleotide sequences that were highly shared and had low generation probability. In a later analysis, a clonal expansion index for each public chain was calculated from normalized within-repertoire ranks of inferred template counts. In a later analysis, generation probabilities were computed with a VDJ recombination model fitted to out-of-frame rearrangements, and the resulting probabilities were checked against IGoR. In a later analysis, hypergeometric tests were used to score TCR-TCR, TCR-HLA and TCR-CMV co-occurrence, with a repertoire-size bias correction applied to TCR pairs. A later analysis estimated false discovery rates by permuting HLA or CMV assignments 20 times. In a later analysis, co-occurring TCRs were grouped using DBSCAN, and TCRdist sequence similarity was added for clustering within HLA-allele-positive subsets. Repertoires with fewer than 30,000 or more than 120,000 public chains, plus five repertoires with anomalous nucleotide sharing, were excluded from co-occurrence clustering. The table was pulled from immuneACCESS by TCRdb, which kept in-frame rearrangements only. Such tables lose some clones; where checked, under half of the loss comes from unresolved V genes, and the rest has no known cause. The DNA gave D and trimming, while V, J and clone size come from that table. For this sample there are roughly 180,000 clones; over 70% appear just once. 2.1% of the sample is in the top ten clones.

CDR1 is given as SGHRS and CDR2 as YFSETQ, both from the germline V gene. From the cysteine up to the phenylalanine, the CDR3 has a length of 17 residues. Kept here is only the CDR3 DNA, which spans 51 bases and is read in frame from base 1. Clipping removes 3 bases from V and 11 bases from J, with 13 as the unmatched junction base count. The cohort was made up of around 720 healthy bone marrow donors. At the time of sampling, all cohort members were nominally healthy, though unrecorded immune exposures were likely present. The donor was CMV seropositive and belonged to the group of more than 250 seropositive cohort members. A peripheral blood sample was collected from each donor, and TCR beta sequencing was performed on peripheral blood mononuclear cells. The Qiagen DNeasy Blood Extraction Kit was used to extract genomic DNA from the blood cell samples.

Recombination linked TRBV5-1 to TRBJ2-3, and 15 junction bases match TRBD2. The sequence was collected from a young woman in good health and CMV-seropositive. Material for sequencing was PBMCs. CDR3 reads: CASSWGLAGGPPMWQYF. The bases are TGCGCCAGCAGCTGGGGACTAGCGGGGGGCCCGCCGATGTGGCAGTATTTT. The CDR3 plus the reference TRBV5-1 and TRBJ2-3 genes for the other parts give the full variable domain: KAGVTQTPRYLIKTRGQQVTLSCSPISGHRSVSWYQQTPGQGLQFLFEYFSETQRNKGNFPGRFSGRQFSNSRSEMNVSTLELGDSALYLCASSWGLAGGPPMWQYFGPGTRLTVL.